This T cell receptor beta chain stems from a study of radiotherapy plus CTLA-4 blockade in lung cancer. In the study overall: In approximately 17% of patients, objective responses were seen; 25% to 40% had disease control. Study-level points and caveats: Radiotherapy plus ipilimumab was followed by expansion in blood of tumor-derived TCR clones. Alongside interferon-beta, early blood T cell clone dynamics were reportedly the best predictor of response.

Worth noting for this clone: Its cognate antigen is unknown.

Participants had chemo-refractory metastatic non-small-cell lung cancer and were treated with focal radiation plus ipilimumab CTLA-4 blockade. The germline CDR1 and CDR2 sequences are KGHSH and LQKENI. CDR3 length: 13 residues. V gave up 3 bases and J gave up 6 bases; unmatched junction bases: 4. Sequenced by immunoSEQ multiplex PCR; TCRdb stores in-frame clones only, minus some. This table has 95,000 to 150,000 clones, about nine tenths appearing once. The genes are TRBV18 and TRBJ1-1, with TRBD1 identical over 7 bases. The sequence came from a human donor with non-small cell lung cancer that progressed on radiotherapy plus ipilimumab. This specimen consisted of peripheral blood, obtained from a patient treated with radiotherapy plus ipilimumab. This CDR3 is CASSPDRDAEAFF. CDR3 DNA: TGTGCCAGCTCACCCGACAGGGACGCTGAAGCTTTCTTT.